The rows below give T cell receptor beta chains drawn from one sample of a study of T cell changes during pregnancy in multiple sclerosis. The assay was immunoSEQ multiplex PCR, and TCRdb's table has in-frame clones only and misses some. The sample includes tens of thousands of clones, roughly 89% of them seen just once. Specimen: peripheral blood, collected in the second trimester of pregnancy. These receptors were obtained from a female donor with multiple sclerosis, enrolled in a pregnancy study. Both conserved end residues are part of each CDR3. A D gene is named only where the DNA matches it firmly. Only some rows state a clone size, as once, few, many or a class for expanded clones.

clone_size j_call d_call v_call cdr3_aa cdr3_nt
few TRBJ1-2 TRBD1 TRBV19 CASTSRLPSGTGEFTRYGYTF TGTGCCAGTACCTCCCGCTTACCTTCCGGGACAGGGGAATTTACGCGATATGGCTACACCTTC
- TRBJ2-1 TRBD2 TRBV7-8 CASSLRTSGRYEEQFF TGTGCCAGCAGCTTGAGGACTAGCGGGAGGTATGAGGAGCAGTTCTTC
- TRBJ2-2 TRBD2 TRBV10-3 CAISGIETSGNTGELFF TGTGCCATCAGTGGCATAGAGACTAGCGGGAACACCGGGGAGCTGTTTTTT
- TRBJ1-2 - TRBV2 CASSEGANYGYTF TGTGCCAGCAGTGAAGGGGCGAACTATGGCTACACCTTC
- TRBJ1-4 - TRBV7-9 CASSLGQTTNEKLFF TGTGCCAGCAGCTTAGGACAGACAACTAATGAAAAACTGTTTTTT
- TRBJ2-1 - TRBV5-1 CASSPEKSFHNEQFF TGCGCCAGCAGCCCCGAGAAGTCCTTCCACAATGAGCAGTTCTTC
- TRBJ2-7 - TRBV10-3 CAISESLGRDYEQYF TGTGCCATCAGTGAATCCCTTGGGCGAGACTACGAGCAGTACTTC
- TRBJ2-6 - TRBV5-5 CASSIFQGRSGANVLTF TGTGCCAGCAGCATATTCCAGGGGCGCTCTGGGGCCAACGTCCTGACTTTC
- TRBJ2-7 - TRBV2 CASSRYNSLNLSYEQYF TGTGCCAGCAGTAGATACAACAGCCTCAACCTTTCCTACGAGCAGTACTTC
- TRBJ1-5 - TRBV21-1 CASSRRRDSNQPQHF TGTGCCAGCAGCCGCAGGCGGGATAGCAATCAGCCCCAGCATTTT
- TRBJ1-1 - TRBV19 CASSISPFQGIEAFF TGTGCCAGTAGTATATCTCCCTTTCAGGGGATTGAAGCTTTCTTT
- TRBJ1-6 - TRBV7-9 CASSFSSGIGSSPLHF TGTGCCAGCAGCTTTTCAAGCGGCATTGGCAGTTCACCCCTCCACTTT
- TRBJ2-5 TRBD1 TRBV6-5 CASSYLGQGQKETQYF TGTGCCAGCAGTTACTTGGGACAGGGGCAAAAAGAGACCCAGTACTTC
- TRBJ2-7 TRBD1 TRBV30 CAWSRGGQGALEQYF TGTGCCTGGAGCCGAGGAGGACAGGGGGCTCTCGAGCAGTACTTC
once TRBJ2-7 - TRBV28 CASSLRYEQYF TGTGCCAGCAGCCTGCGCTACGAGCAGTACTTC
- TRBJ2-2 - TRBV27 CASSLSFRGTGELFF TGTGCCAGCAGTTTATCGTTCAGGGGCACCGGGGAGCTGTTTTTT
- TRBJ2-2 TRBD2 TRBV28 CATGASGRGNTGELFF TGTGCCACCGGCGCTAGCGGGAGGGGGAACACCGGGGAGCTGTTTTTT
- TRBJ2-2 TRBD2 TRBV14 CASSLRLAGIRSTGELFF TGTGCCAGCAGCCTCAGACTAGCGGGAATTAGGAGCACCGGGGAGCTGTTTTTT
- TRBJ2-1 - TRBV4-2 CASSHRGGSGNEQFF TGTGCCAGCAGCCACCGCGGGGGCAGTGGGAATGAGCAGTTCTTC
- TRBJ2-3 - TRBV12-5 CASLGMTGSRTDTQYF TGTGCTAGCCTTGGTATGACCGGGTCGCGCACAGATACGCAGTATTTT
- TRBJ2-5 - TRBV4-1 CASSLSGQETQYF TGCGCCAGCAGCCTCTCGGGGCAAGAGACCCAGTACTTC
- TRBJ2-6 TRBD1 TRBV28 CATEDRGRGANVLTF TGTGCCACGGAGGACAGGGGCAGGGGGGCCAACGTCCTGACTTTC
- TRBJ2-1 TRBD2 TRBV4-3 CASSQDGAGGSYNEQFF TGCGCCAGCAGCCAAGATGGGGCGGGGGGTTCCTACAATGAGCAGTTCTTC
- TRBJ2-3 - TRBV6-6 CASSFGASTDTQYF TGTGCCAGCAGTTTCGGAGCTAGCACAGATACGCAGTATTTT
- TRBJ1-2 - TRBV28 CASSPSTKGQGYTF TGTGCCAGCAGTCCGTCCACGAAGGGACAAGGCTACACCTTC
- TRBJ2-7 TRBD1 TRBV11-3 CASSFTTGGTYEQYF TGTGCCAGCAGCTTTACGACAGGGGGCACGTACGAGCAGTACTTC
- TRBJ2-4 - TRBV27 CASSSTPRPGNIQYF TGTGCCAGCAGTTCAACCCCCAGGCCCGGAAACATTCAGTACTTC
once TRBJ2-5 TRBD1 TRBV18 CASSPGQGVKTQYF TGTGCCAGCTCACCGGGACAGGGTGTGAAGACCCAGTACTTC
- TRBJ2-1 TRBD2 TRBV6-5 CASSSRTSGIYNEQFF TGTGCCAGCAGTTCCCGGACTAGCGGAATCTACAATGAGCAGTTCTTC
- TRBJ2-2 - TRBV7-3 CASSSGMVNTGELFF TGTGCCAGCAGCTCAGGGATGGTTAACACCGGGGAGCTGTTTTTT
- TRBJ1-5 - TRBV19 CASSIAGESNQPQHF TGTGCCAGTAGTATAGCCGGGGAGAGCAATCAGCCCCAGCATTTT
- TRBJ1-2 TRBD1 TRBV6-1 CASSEDRFYGYTF TGTGCCAGCAGTGAGGACAGGTTTTACGGCTACACCTTC
- TRBJ2-3 - TRBV11-2 CASSLGGWVGEADTQYF TGTGCCAGCAGCTTAGGCGGGTGGGTCGGGGAGGCAGATACGCAGTATTTT
- TRBJ2-3 - TRBV7-3 CASSFTGGTDTQYF TGTGCCAGCAGCTTTACAGGAGGCACAGATACGCAGTATTTT
- TRBJ2-7 - TRBV5-4 CASRRETGPSYEQYF TGTGCCAGCAGACGCGAGACAGGACCCTCCTACGAGCAGTACTTC
- TRBJ2-3 TRBD2 TRBV7-9 CASSRASGGSTDTQYF TGTGCCAGCAGCCGCGCTAGCGGGGGCAGCACAGATACGCAGTATTTT
once TRBJ2-5 - TRBV2 CASSRNKGETQYF TGTGCCAGCAGCCGCAATAAGGGGGAGACCCAGTACTTC
- TRBJ2-5 - TRBV29-1 CSAHRQSQETQYF TGCAGCGCACATCGACAGTCTCAAGAGACCCAGTACTTC
once TRBJ2-1 TRBD1 TRBV19 CASNQRDREPNEQFF TGTGCCAGCAACCAGCGGGACAGGGAACCCAATGAGCAGTTCTTC
- TRBJ2-7 - TRBV13 CASSLSIRTVSYEQYF TGTGCCAGCAGCTTATCTATCCGGACAGTTTCCTACGAGCAGTACTTC
- TRBJ1-2 - TRBV28 CASSSDFDGYTF TGTGCCAGCAGTTCCGACTTCGATGGCTACACCTTC
- TRBJ2-3 TRBD2 TRBV28 CASRAGSGTDTQYF TGTGCCAGCAGAGCGGGAAGCGGCACAGATACGCAGTATTTT
- TRBJ2-5 - TRBV11-2 CASTLNGETQYF TGTGCCAGCACACTCAACGGGGAGACCCAGTACTTC
- TRBJ2-3 - TRBV6-6 CASSYHPSTSTDTQYF TGTGCCAGCAGTTATCACCCCTCGACTAGCACAGATACGCAGTATTTT
- TRBJ2-1 TRBD1 TRBV13 CASSSGTGDNEQFF TGTGCCAGCAGCTCCGGGACAGGGGATAATGAGCAGTTCTTC
- TRBJ1-1 TRBD1 TRBV18 CASSLGTDMNTEAFF TGTGCCAGCTCTCTCGGGACAGATATGAACACTGAAGCTTTCTTT
once TRBJ1-5 - TRBV4-1 CASSQELLPPGYNQPQHF TGCGCCAGCAGCCAAGAACTATTGCCCCCAGGGTACAATCAGCCCCAGCATTTT
- TRBJ1-1 - TRBV7-8 CASSLRPREGNTEAFF TGTGCCAGCAGCTTGCGCCCCAGGGAAGGGAACACTGAAGCTTTCTTT
- TRBJ2-1 TRBD2 TRBV10-3 CAISEASGGYNEQFF TGTGCCATCAGTGAGGCTAGCGGGGGGTACAATGAGCAGTTCTTC
- TRBJ2-5 TRBD2 TRBV18 CASSPPGLAGETQYF TGTGCCAGCTCACCACCGGGACTAGCTGGAGAGACCCAGTACTTC
- TRBJ1-2 TRBD1 TRBV28 CASSFGQGYGYTF TGTGCCAGCAGTTTCGGACAGGGCTATGGCTACACCTTC
once TRBJ2-3 TRBD2 TRBV14 CASSYLAGVSTDTQYF TGTGCCAGCAGTTACTTAGCGGGAGTATCCACAGATACGCAGTATTTT